This entry is about one T cell receptor beta chain. The CDR3 has 17 amino acids. Germline V gene sequence: CDR1 SGHTS, CDR2 YDEGEE. J lost 3 bases, V lost 0 bases, and 9 bases had no gene match. The record originates from a study of cytomegalovirus exposure and HLA in healthy donors. The assay was immunoSEQ multiplex PCR, and TCRdb's table has in-frame clones only and misses some. The table includes tens of thousands of clones, approximately 93% detected once. Source material: PBMCs. This clonotype was obtained from a woman aged 18-30 years in good health and CMV-seronegative. The rearrangement uses TRBV5-8 and TRBJ1-1, with 9 positions matching TRBD1. CDR3 bases: TGTGCCAGCAGCTTGGGCGGGACAGGGCTGTGGGACACTGAAGCTTTCTTT. Protein product: CASSLGGTGLWDTEAFF. The full variable domain, rest sourced from reference TRBV5-8 and TRBJ1-1, is EAGVTQSPTHLIKTRGQQATLRCSPISGHTSVYWYQQALGLGLQFLLWYDEGEERNRGNFPPRFSGRQFPNYSSELNVNALELEDSALYLCASSLGGTGLWDTEAFFGQGTRLTVV.